One and the same sample provided the 5 T cell receptor beta chains below, sequenced in a study of CD8 T cells in Susac syndrome (dated by TCRdb to between 2018 and 2020). Libraries were constructed by the immunoSEQ multiplex PCR assay. RNA was extracted using the RNeasy kit, and roughly 0.5 to 1 microgram was reverse transcribed with random hexamers. The raw public data were reprocessed by TCRdb itself: fastp quality trimming at Q25, MiXCR clonotype calling, in-frame beta chains only. Entries are consolidated by CDR3 protein sequence, retaining the most common genes and DNA. The sample contains about 280,000 distinct CDR3 sequences, approximately 81% of them found a single time. Of the sample, around 0.11% falls within the top ten clones. Sequencing was done on a sample of CD8+ T cells from PBMCs. Every receptor here comes from a human donor with multiple sclerosis.

The chain combines TRBV7-9 with TRBJ2-1, with 8 bases matching TRBD2. Germline CDR1 and CDR2: SEHNR and FQNEAQ (reference sequence). The length of the CDR3 is 17 residues. J gave up 5 bases and V 5 bases, and 14 bases lay outside the gene matches. Here the CDR3 reads CASSPKGRGRKNNEQFF. The CDR3 nucleotides read TGTGCCAGCAGCCCCAAAGGGCGCGGGAGGAAAAACAATGAGCAGTTCTTC. Full variable domain (rest looked up from reference TRBV7-9 and TRBJ2-1): DTGVSQNPRHKITKRGQNVTFRCDPISEHNRLYWYRQTLGQGPEFLTYFQNEAQLEKSRLLSDRFSAERPKGSFSTLEIQRTEQGDSAMYLCASSPKGRGRKNNEQFFGPGTRLTVL.

V usage is TRBV6-5 and J usage is TRBJ2-7; 8 bases match TRBD2. V lost 6 bases and J lost 4; bases outside the gene matches: 8. Per germline, CDR1 MNHEY and CDR2 SVGAGI. The CDR3 consists of 14 residues. CDR3 nucleotides: TGTGCCAGCAGAACGGGACTAGGGGCTTACGAGCAGTACTTC. Its protein product is CASRTGLGAYEQYF.

DNA of the CDR3: TGTGCCAGCCTAGCGATAAGCACAGATACGCAGTATTTT. Its translation: CASLAISTDTQYF. The V and J genes are TRBV2 and TRBJ2-3, with a weak D call TRBD2 (6 bases). CDR1 is SNHLY, CDR2 FYNNEI, per germline. V lost 8 bases, J lost 0 bases, and 9 bases lay in between. The CDR3 loop spans 13 amino acids.

On this clonotype itself: At one of its ends the junction is not consistent with the germline gene, which may arise from a read error. The V gene is TRBV9, the J gene TRBJ2-1; no clear D. In germline, CDR1 is SGDLS, CDR2 YYNGEE. This CDR3 region has 13 residues. DNA of the CDR3: TGTGCCAGCAGCGTACAGTCCTTCAATGAGCAGTTCTTC. This sequence encodes CASSVQSFNEQFF.

The chain uses TRBV30 and TRBJ2-1; D is possibly TRBD2 (6 bases). The germline V gene encodes CDR1 GTSNPN and CDR2 SVGIG (reference sequence). This CDR3 spans 14 amino acids. Trimming removed 5 bases at V and 3 bases at J, with 14 bases between. For the CDR3, the DNA is TGTGCCTGGCAACTAGCTGCTGTCTACAATGAGCAGTTCTTC. It codes for CAWQLAAVYNEQFF.